A single sample is the source of the 5 T cell receptor beta chains below, sequenced in a study of cytomegalovirus exposure and HLA in healthy donors (dated by TCRdb to 2016 to 2017). Preparation of the library involved the immunoSEQ multiplex PCR assay. For the multiplex PCR, a mixture combining 60 forward primers for TCR Vbeta segments and 13 reverse primers for TCR Jbeta segments was used. TCRdb took over this immuneACCESS table, retaining in-frame rearrangements with V and J assigned. Such tables are incomplete; in checked studies, under half of the missing clones stem from an unresolved V gene, and the remainder is unexplained. The sample data list around 200,000 clones, and around four fifths of these were observed just once. The top ten clonotypes cover roughly 10% of the sample. The sample was PBMCs. The source is a woman in her 50s in good health and CMV-seropositive.

The rearrangement joins TRBV30 to TRBJ1-1; TRBD1 matches 7 bases. This CDR3 spans 15 amino acids. Trimming removed 0 bases from V and 6 bases from J; junction bases left unmatched: 10. Germline CDR1 is GTSNPN and CDR2 is SVGIG (reference sequence). CDR3 sequence reads: CAWSVGYRGMSEAFF. The CDR3 bases are TGTGCCTGGAGTGTAGGTTACAGGGGTATGTCTGAAGCTTTCTTT.

CDR3 nucleotide sequence: TGTGCCAGCAGCTTAGCGACGGCGGATGGCTACACCTTC. Residues: CASSLATADGYTF. The V gene is TRBV7-9, the J gene TRBJ1-2; D is ambiguous. The CDR3 extends over 13 amino acids. Trimming took off 0 bases at V and 6 bases at J, with 8 bases between the two ends. Per germline, CDR1 SEHNR and CDR2 FQNEAQ (reference sequence).

The CDR3 reads CSVEAFGQVRYEQYF. CDR3 DNA sequence: TGCAGCGTTGAAGCTTTTGGACAAGTGCGCTACGAGCAGTACTTC. This rearrangement joins TRBV29-1 to TRBJ2-7; D may be TRBD1 (5 bases). The CDR3 length is 15 residues. V was shortened by 1 base and J by 3 bases, with 16 bases between the two germline ends. The germline V gene encodes CDR1 SQVTM and CDR2 ANQGSEA.

The genes are TRBV4-3 and TRBJ2-7; TRBD1 matches at 8 bases. The CDR3 contains 16 residues. J gave up 3 bases and V 0 bases, and 7 bases lay outside the gene matches. Germline CDR1 and CDR2: LGHNA and YSLEER. CDR3 in amino acids: CASSQDSGTGVYEQYF. The CDR3, as DNA: TGCGCCAGCAGCCAAGATTCCGGGACAGGAGTCTACGAGCAGTACTTC.

V gene TRBV12-5 combines with J gene TRBJ1-3; D perhaps matches TRBD1 (6 bases). The CDR3 has 16 residues. In germline, CDR1 is LGHNT, CDR2 FRNRAP. V was shortened by 1 base and J by 1 base, with 11 bases between the two germline ends. CDR3 DNA: TGTGCTAGTGGTTTGGGGCAGGGGTTTTCTGGAAACACCATATATTTT. It codes for CASGLGQGFSGNTIYF.